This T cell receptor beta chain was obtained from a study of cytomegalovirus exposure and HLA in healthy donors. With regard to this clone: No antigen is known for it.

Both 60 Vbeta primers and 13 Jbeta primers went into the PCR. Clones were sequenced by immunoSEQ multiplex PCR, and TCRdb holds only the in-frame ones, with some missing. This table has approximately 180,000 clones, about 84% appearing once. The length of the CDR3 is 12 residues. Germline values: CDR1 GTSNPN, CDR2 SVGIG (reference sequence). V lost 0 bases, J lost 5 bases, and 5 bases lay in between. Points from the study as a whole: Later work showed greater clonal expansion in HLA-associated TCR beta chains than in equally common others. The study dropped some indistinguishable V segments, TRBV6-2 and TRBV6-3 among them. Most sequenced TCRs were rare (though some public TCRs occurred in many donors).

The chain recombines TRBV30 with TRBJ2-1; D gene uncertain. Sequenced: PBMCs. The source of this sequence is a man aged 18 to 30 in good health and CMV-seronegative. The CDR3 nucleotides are TGTGCCTGGAGTGTACAAGACAATGAGCAGTTCTTC. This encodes CAWSVQDNEQFF.